Reported below is one TCR beta chain. This specimen comes from a study of blood T cell repertoires in COVID-19. Donors of Cohort 3 who recovered were those that had two negative PCRs, clearance, or symptom resolution. TCRdb's copy holds only in-frame clones and misses some; the assay was immunoSEQ multiplex PCR. The sample lists approximately 490,000 clones; 87% were seen once. The CDR3 is made up of 14 amino acids. The V gene end was trimmed by 4 bases and the J gene end by 2 bases; junction bases not matched to a gene: 1. Germline CDR1 reads SEHNR; CDR2 reads FQNEAQ (reference sequence). The chain uses TRBV7-9 and TRBJ1-4; TRBD1 matches at 7 bases. The sequencing sample was made of PBMCs or T cells enriched from blood (not recorded which). The origin of this receptor is a woman between 18 and 29 years old who had recovered from COVID-19. Here the CDR3 reads CASSSGQTNEKLFF. DNA of the CDR3: TGTGCCAGCAGCTCGGGACAGACTAATGAAAAACTGTTTTTT.